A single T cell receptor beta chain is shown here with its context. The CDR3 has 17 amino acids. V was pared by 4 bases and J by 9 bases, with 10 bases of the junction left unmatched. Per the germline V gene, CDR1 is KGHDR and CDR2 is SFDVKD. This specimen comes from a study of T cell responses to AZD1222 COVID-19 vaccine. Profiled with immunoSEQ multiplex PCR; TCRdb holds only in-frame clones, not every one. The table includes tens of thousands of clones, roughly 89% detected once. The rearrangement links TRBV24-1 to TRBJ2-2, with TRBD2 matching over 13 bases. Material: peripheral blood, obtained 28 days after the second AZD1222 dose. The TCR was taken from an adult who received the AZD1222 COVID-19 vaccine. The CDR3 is CATSDQKLAGGARELFF. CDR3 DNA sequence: TGTGCCACCAGTGACCAGAAACTAGCGGGAGGGGCCAGGGAGCTGTTTTTT.